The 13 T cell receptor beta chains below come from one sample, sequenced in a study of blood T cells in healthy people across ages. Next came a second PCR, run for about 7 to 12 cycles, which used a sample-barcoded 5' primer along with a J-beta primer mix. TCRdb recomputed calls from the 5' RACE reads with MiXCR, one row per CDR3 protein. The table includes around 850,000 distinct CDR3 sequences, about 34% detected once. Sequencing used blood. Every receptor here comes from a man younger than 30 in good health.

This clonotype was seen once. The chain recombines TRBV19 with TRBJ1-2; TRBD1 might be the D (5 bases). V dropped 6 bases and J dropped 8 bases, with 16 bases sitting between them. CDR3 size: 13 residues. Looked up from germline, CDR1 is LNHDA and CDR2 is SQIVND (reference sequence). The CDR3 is CASSPERGWGYTF. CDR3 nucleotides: TGTGCCAGTAGCCCGGAGAGGGGCTGGGGCTACACCTTC. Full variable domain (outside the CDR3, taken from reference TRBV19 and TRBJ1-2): DGGITQSPKYLFRKEGQNVTLSCEQNLNHDAMYWYRQDPGQGLRLIYYSQIVNDFQKGDIAEGYSVSREKKESFPLTVTSAQKNPTAFYLCASSPERGWGYTFGSGTRLTVV.

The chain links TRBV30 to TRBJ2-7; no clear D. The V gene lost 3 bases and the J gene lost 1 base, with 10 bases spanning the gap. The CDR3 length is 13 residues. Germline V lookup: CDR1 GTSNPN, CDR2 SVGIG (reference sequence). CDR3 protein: CAWRRAGSYEQYF. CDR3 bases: TGTGCCTGGAGACGGGCTGGGTCCTACGAGCAGTACTTC.

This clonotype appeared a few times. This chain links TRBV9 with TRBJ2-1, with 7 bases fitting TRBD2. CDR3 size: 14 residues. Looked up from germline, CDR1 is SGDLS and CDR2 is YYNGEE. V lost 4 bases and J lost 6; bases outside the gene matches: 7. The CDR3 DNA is TGTGCCAGCAGCCCCCCTCTAGCGGCCAATGAGCAGTTCTTC. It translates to CASSPPLAANEQFF.

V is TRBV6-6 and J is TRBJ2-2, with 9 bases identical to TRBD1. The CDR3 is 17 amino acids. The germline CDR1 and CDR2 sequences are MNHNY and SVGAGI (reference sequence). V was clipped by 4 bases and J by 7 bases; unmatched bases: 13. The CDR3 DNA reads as TGTGCCAGCAGTTCGACAGGGGGAGGTCTAGCGTTCGGGGAGCTGTTTTTT. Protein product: CASSSTGGGLAFGELFF.

The CDR3 is CASSFEGNSYEQYF. CDR3 bases: TGTGCCAGCAGTTTTGAGGGAAACTCCTACGAGCAGTACTTC. The chain combines TRBV12-3 or TRBV12-4 with TRBJ2-5, with a weak D call TRBD2 (5 bases). The DNA end favors TRBJ2-7, so the J call may be wrong. The CDR3 has 14 amino acids.

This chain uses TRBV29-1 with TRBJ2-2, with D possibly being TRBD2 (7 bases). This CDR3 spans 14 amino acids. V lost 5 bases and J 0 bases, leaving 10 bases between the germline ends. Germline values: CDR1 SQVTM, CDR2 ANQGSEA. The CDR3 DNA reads TGCAGCGTTTCCGGGGGGCCGAACACCGGGGAGCTGTTTTTT. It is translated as CSVSGGPNTGELFF.

CDR3 nucleotides: TGTGCCAGCATTTTGTCGACCGTGAGCGAAGCTTTCTTT. Its translation is CASILSTVSEAFF. The chain couples TRBV6-6 to TRBJ1-1; D unresolved. Trimming cost V 7 bases and J 8 bases, with 17 bases left between them. CDR1 is MNHNY, CDR2 SVGAGI, per germline (reference sequence). This CDR3 contains 13 residues.

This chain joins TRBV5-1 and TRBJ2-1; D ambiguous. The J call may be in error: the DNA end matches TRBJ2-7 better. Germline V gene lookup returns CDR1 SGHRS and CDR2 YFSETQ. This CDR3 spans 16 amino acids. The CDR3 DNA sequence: TGCGCCAGCAGCTTGGATCAACGCCCCCCGTACAATGAGCAGTACTTC. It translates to CASSLDQRPPYNEQYF.

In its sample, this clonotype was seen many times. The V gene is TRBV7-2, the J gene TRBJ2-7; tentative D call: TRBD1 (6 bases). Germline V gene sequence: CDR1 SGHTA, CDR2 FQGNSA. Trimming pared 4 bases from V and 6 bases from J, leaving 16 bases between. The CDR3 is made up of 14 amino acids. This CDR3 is CASSSGTKSGEQYF. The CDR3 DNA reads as TGTGCCAGCAGCTCCGGGACAAAAAGCGGCGAGCAGTACTTC.

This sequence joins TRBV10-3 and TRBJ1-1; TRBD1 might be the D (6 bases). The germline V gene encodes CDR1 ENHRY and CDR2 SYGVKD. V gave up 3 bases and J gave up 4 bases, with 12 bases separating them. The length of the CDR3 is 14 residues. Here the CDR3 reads CAISDWGQRTEAFF. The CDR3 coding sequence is TGTGCCATCAGTGATTGGGGGCAACGCACTGAAGCTTTCTTT.

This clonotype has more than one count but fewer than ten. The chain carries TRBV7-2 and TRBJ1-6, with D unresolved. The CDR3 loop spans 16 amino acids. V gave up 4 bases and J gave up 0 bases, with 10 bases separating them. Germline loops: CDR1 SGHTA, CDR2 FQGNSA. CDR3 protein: CASSSAQSSYNSPLHF. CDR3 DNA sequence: TGTGCCAGCAGCTCCGCACAGAGCTCCTATAATTCACCCCTCCACTTT.

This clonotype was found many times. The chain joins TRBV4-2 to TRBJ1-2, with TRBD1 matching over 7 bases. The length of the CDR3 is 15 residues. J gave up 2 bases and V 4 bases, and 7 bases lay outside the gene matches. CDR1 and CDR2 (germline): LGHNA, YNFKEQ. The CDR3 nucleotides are TGTGCCAGCAGCCGCGACAGGGATCGAAACTATGGCTACACCTTC. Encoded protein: CASSRDRDRNYGYTF.

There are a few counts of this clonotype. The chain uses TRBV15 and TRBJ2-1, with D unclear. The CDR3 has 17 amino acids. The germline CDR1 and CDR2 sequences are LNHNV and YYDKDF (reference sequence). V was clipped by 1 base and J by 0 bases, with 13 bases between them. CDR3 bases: TGTGCCACCAGCAGAGCCCTAGACCTAACCTCCTACAATGAGCAGTTCTTC. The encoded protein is CATSRALDLTSYNEQFF.